Listed below are T cell receptor beta chains from one sample, sequenced in a study of blood T cell repertoires in COVID-19. Method: immunoSEQ multiplex PCR; TCRdb's copy keeps in-frame clones and lacks some. Altogether around 30,000 clones are present, roughly 90% being singletons, with the ten largest covering about 0.55%. Source material: peripheral blood. The receptors stem from a woman aged 40 to 50 with active or convalescent COVID-19. Each CDR3 is given with its conserved first and last residue. The D gene is left open where the match is weak. The size of a clone is reported for some rows only, either as once, few or many, or as a class for expanded clones.

clone size	D gene	V gene	J gene	CDR3 DNA	CDR3 protein
.	.	TRBV28	TRBJ1-2	TGTGCCAGCAGTTTATTAGCTTCCATTCACTACACCTTC	CASSLLASIHYTF
.	TRBD1	TRBV5-1	TRBJ2-1	TGCGCCAGCAGCTTGGCTGGGACAGGGGGGTACAATGAGCAGTTCTTC	CASSLAGTGGYNEQFF
.	.	TRBV6-5	TRBJ2-7	TGTGCCAGCCACAGGGCCGAGGGGTACGAGCAGTACTTC	CASHRAEGYEQYF
.	TRBD2	TRBV11-3	TRBJ2-7	TGTGCCAGCAGCTTAGATCACCGGGAGGGATACGAGCAGTACTTC	CASSLDHREGYEQYF
.	.	TRBV21-1	TRBJ1-1	TGTGCCAGCAGCAAAAATAGAGCTGAAGCTTTCTTT	CASSKNRAEAFF
.	.	TRBV21-1	TRBJ2-7	TGTGCCAGCAGCACCCGACAGGAGACCTACGAGCAGTACTTC	CASSTRQETYEQYF
.	.	TRBV2	TRBJ1-3	TGTGCCAGCAGTGGGGCAGGGTCTGGAAACACCATATATTTT	CASSGAGSGNTIYF
.	TRBD1	TRBV27	TRBJ1-2	TGTGCCAGCAGTTGGGACAGGGTGGGCGGCTACACCTTC	CASSWDRVGGYTF
once	TRBD2	TRBV27	TRBJ2-7	TGTGCCAGCAGGTTTAGCGGGGCCTACGAGCAGTACTTC	CASRFSGAYEQYF
.	TRBD2	TRBV7-9	TRBJ2-7	TGTGCCAGCACCCCGGGCGCGGGGGCCTACGAGCAGTACTTC	CASTPGAGAYEQYF
.	TRBD1	TRBV11-2	TRBJ1-1	TGTGCCAGCAGCCGGGACAGAGTAAACACTGAAGCTTTCTTT	CASSRDRVNTEAFF
.	.	TRBV9	TRBJ2-3	TGTGCCAGCAGCGTTAGCGGTTTTGGGGCAGATACGCAGTATTTT	CASSVSGFGADTQYF
.	.	TRBV28	TRBJ2-5	TGTGCCAGCAGTTTCGGGACGGGTTCGGGGAGGAGGGGGACCCAGTACTTC	CASSFGTGSGRRGTQYF
.	TRBD2	TRBV9	TRBJ2-3	TGTGCCAGCAGCCCTCGGGAGGACCGCCTAGATACGCAGTATTTT	CASSPREDRLDTQYF
.	.	TRBV20-1	TRBJ2-7	TGCAGTGCTAGTCGGGAGTCCTACGAGCAGTACTTC	CSASRESYEQYF
.	.	TRBV6-2/TRBV6-3	TRBJ2-7	TGTGCCAGCAGTAACCCCTCGACTAGGTCGCGATCCTACGAGCAGTACTTC	CASSNPSTRSRSYEQYF
.	.	TRBV9	TRBJ2-5	TGTGCCAGCAGCGTTCGTGGGGCGAGGGAGACCCAGTACTTC	CASSVRGARETQYF
.	.	TRBV9	TRBJ1-2	TGTGCCAGCAGCGTAGCAGGGCGCTATGGCTACACCTTC	CASSVAGRYGYTF
.	TRBD1	TRBV30	TRBJ2-7	TGTGCCTCCGGACAGGCCTACGAGCAGTACTTC	CASGQAYEQYF
few	.	TRBV6-1	TRBJ1-2	TGTGCCAGCAGTGAAGCCGGACGGGGCTATGGCTACACCTTC	CASSEAGRGYGYTF
.	TRBD1	TRBV5-1	TRBJ1-1	TGCGCCAGCAGTTCTTTAAGAGGGACAGGGGGCGCGACCACTGAAGCTTTCTTT	CASSSLRGTGGATTEAFF
once	.	TRBV5-1	TRBJ2-2	TGCGCCAGCAGCCCGATTCCCCTCAGGGGCCCGGGTGACACCGGGGAGCTGTTTTTT	CASSPIPLRGPGDTGELFF
.	.	TRBV27	TRBJ1-2	TGTGCCAGCAGTTATAAGGCAGGCAGTTATGGCTACACCTTC	CASSYKAGSYGYTF
.	TRBD2	TRBV9	TRBJ2-5	TGTGCCAGCAGCGTAGGGGACTACCCAGGCCAAGAGACCCAGTACTTC	CASSVGDYPGQETQYF
.	.	TRBV13	TRBJ2-7	TGTGCCAGCAGCCCATCGTCGACAGATTACGAGCAGTACTTC	CASSPSSTDYEQYF
.	.	TRBV7-3	TRBJ2-3	TGTGCCAGCAGCTCCCGGACAGCTAACACAGATACGCAGTATTTT	CASSSRTANTDTQYF
.	TRBD1	TRBV7-6	TRBJ2-1	TGTGCCAGCAGCTTAGAAGGGGGCATAAGGTGGGATGAGCAGTTCTTC	CASSLEGGIRWDEQFF
.	TRBD1	TRBV10-3	TRBJ1-1	TGTGCCATCAGCGGGTACAGGGGAGGAATCACTGAAGCTTTCTTT	CAISGYRGGITEAFF